What follows are 32 T cell receptor beta chains derived from one specimen sequenced in a study of cytomegalovirus exposure and HLA in healthy donors. PCR employed 60 Vbeta and 13 Jbeta primers. Method: immunoSEQ multiplex PCR; TCRdb's copy keeps in-frame clones and lacks some. The table includes roughly 150,000 clones, more than 65% detected once. The material sequenced was PBMCs. The receptors originated from a man younger than 45 in good health and CMV-seronegative.

V gene TRBV4-3 combines with J gene TRBJ2-2, with 9 bases that match TRBD2. The CDR3 totals 15 residues. The germline CDR1 and CDR2 sequences are LGHNA and YSLEER. The V segment lost 0 bases and the J segment 7 bases; nucleotides outside the gene matches: 3. DNA of the CDR3: TGCGCCAGCAGCCAAGATCAACTAGCGGGCGGGGAGCTGTTTTTT. It specifies CASSQDQLAGGELFF.

The chain is built from TRBV7-9 and TRBJ2-6; weak D call: TRBD2 (6 bases). V lost 11 bases to trimming and J lost 3 bases, with 17 bases between them. Germline CDR1 is SEHNR and CDR2 is FQNEAQ (reference sequence). This CDR3 contains 15 residues. The CDR3: CAGGAGTGGANVLTF. CDR3 DNA sequence: TGTGCCGGAGGCGCGGGGACGGGTGGGGCCAACGTCCTGACTTTC.

This chain joins TRBV5-1 and TRBJ2-7; 9 bases are shared with TRBD1. Germline trimming cut 4 bases from V and 3 bases from J; bases unmatched to any gene: 8. The germline CDR1 and CDR2 sequences are SGHRS and YFSETQ. This CDR3 is built from 15 residues. The CDR3 here is CASSPPGTGNYEQYF. The CDR3 region has the DNA TGCGCCAGCAGCCCGCCTGGGACAGGGAACTACGAGCAGTACTTC.

Only a few counts were recorded for this clone. The chain joins TRBV12-5 to TRBJ2-1; no reliable D call. V was trimmed by 0 bases and J by 6 bases, leaving 6 bases between them. Germline V CDR1 and CDR2: LGHNT, FRNRAP. The CDR3 sequence is 13 residues long. The CDR3 coding sequence is TGTGCTAGTGGTTTGGTACGCGGCAATGAGCAGTTCTTC. It translates to CASGLVRGNEQFF.

CDR3 loop: CASKPNRINEKLFF. The CDR3 coding sequence is TGTGCCAGCAAACCCAACAGAATAAATGAAAAACTGTTTTTT. The chain combines TRBV6-5 with TRBJ1-4, with unresolved D. The germline gives CDR1 MNHEY, CDR2 SVGAGI. With 7 bases removed from V and 5 bases from J, the gap between germline ends came to 14 bases. CDR3 length: 14 amino acids.

The V gene is TRBV13, the J gene TRBJ2-7; 7 bases match TRBD1. The germline CDR1 and CDR2 sequences are PRHDT and FYEKMQ (reference sequence). CDR3 length: 15 amino acids. Trimming took 0 bases from V and 4 from J; bases not matched to a gene: 6. The CDR3 loop reads CASSLGRGRLYEQYF. In nucleotides, the CDR3 is TGTGCCAGCAGCTTAGGTAGGGGGCGCTTATACGAGCAGTACTTC.

A few counts support this clone. The chain carries TRBV28 and TRBJ1-6, with a weak D call TRBD1 (5 bases). This CDR3 is built from 17 residues. From germline, CDR1 is MDHEN and CDR2 SYDVKM. V was trimmed by 10 bases and J by 7 bases, leaving 26 bases between them. The CDR3 region is CATRGAAHSDLNSPLHF. The CDR3 nucleotides are TGTGCCACCCGCGGGGCGGCTCACTCGGACCTAAATTCACCCCTCCACTTT. Variable domain in full (rest from reference TRBV28 and TRBJ1-6): DVKVTQSSRYLVKRTGEKVFLECVQDMDHENMFWYRQDPGLGLRLIYFSYDVKMKEKGDIPEGYSVSREKKERFSLILESASTNQTSMYLCATRGAAHSDLNSPLHFGNGTRLTVT.

The gene calls are TRBV18 and TRBJ2-3; no firm D call. V lost 7 bases and J lost 0, with 11 bases in between. The CDR3 extends over 14 amino acids. Per the germline V gene, CDR1 is KGHSH and CDR2 is LQKENI. CDR3: CASYSGVSTDTQYF. The DNA of the CDR3 is TGTGCCAGCTACTCCGGAGTGAGCACAGATACGCAGTATTTT.

The rearrangement uses TRBV4-2 and TRBJ2-7, with 7 nucleotides matching TRBD2. Unmatched junction bases numbered 16, after V lost 4 bases and J lost 4 bases. This CDR3 is 17 amino acids long. Germline CDR1 is LGHNA and CDR2 is YNFKEQ. CDR3 region: CASSLVGVMRESYEQYF. As DNA, the CDR3 is TGTGCCAGCAGCCTCGTCGGGGTCATGCGGGAGTCGTACGAGCAGTACTTC.

The gene calls are TRBV11-2 and TRBJ1-1, with D maybe TRBD1 (6 bases). There are 18 residues in the CDR3. CDR1 is SGHAT and CDR2 is FQNNGV in the germline V gene. The V end was cut by 5 bases, the J end by 5 bases, with 27 bases between. The CDR3 region is CASSQWTKQGGLETEAFF. The CDR3 DNA reads TGTGCCAGCAGCCAATGGACCAAACAAGGGGGTTTAGAAACTGAAGCTTTCTTT.

This chain uses TRBV9 with TRBJ1-5; 9 bases are a match to TRBD1. CDR3 length equals 14 residues. Unmatched junction bases numbered 4, after V lost 5 bases and J lost 4 bases. CDR1 and CDR2 from the germline V gene are SGDLS and YYNGEE. The CDR3 nucleotides read TGTGCCAGCAGTGCCGACAGGGGGAATCAGCCCCAGCATTTT. It is translated as CASSADRGNQPQHF. The whole variable domain, remainder taken from reference TRBV9 and TRBJ1-5, is DSGVTQTPKHLITATGQRVTLRCSPRSGDLSVYWYQQSLDQGLQFLIQYYNGEERAKGNILERFSAQQFPDLHSELNLSSLELGDSALYFCASSADRGNQPQHFGDGTRLSIL.

The chain carries TRBV20-1 and TRBJ2-7, with D unclear. V was trimmed by 4 bases and J by 3 bases, leaving 7 bases between them. Germline V gene sequence: CDR1 DFQATT, CDR2 SNEGSKA (reference sequence). The CDR3 totals 11 residues. The CDR3 DNA follows: TGCAGTGCTACACCGGTCTACGAGCAGTACTTC. This encodes CSATPVYEQYF.

Regarding this clone: At one boundary the junction diverges from the germline segment, which might be a read error. The J gene is TRBJ2-7, the V gene TRBV7-7, with 8 bases lining up with TRBD1. This CDR3 spans 15 amino acids. CDR1 SSHAT and CDR2 FNYEAQ come from the germline V gene (reference sequence). The CDR3 DNA reads as TGTGCTAGCAGCTTACTACAGGGGGACGCTTACGAGCAGTACTTC. It translates to CASSLLQGDAYEQYF.

This chain joins TRBV9 and TRBJ2-5, with TRBD2 matching 10 bases. V lost 3 bases and J lost 5; bases outside the gene matches: 4. The CDR3 covers 14 residues. The germline gives CDR1 SGDLS, CDR2 YYNGEE. CDR3 DNA: TGTGCCAGCAGCGCCGGGACTAGCGAGGAGACCCAGTACTTC. It encodes CASSAGTSEETQYF.

The genes are TRBV7-9 and TRBJ1-4; TRBD1 agrees at 7 bases. The CDR3 is 15 amino acids. Trimming took 2 bases from V and 7 from J; bases not matched to a gene: 7. CDR1 and CDR2 from the germline V gene are SEHNR and FQNEAQ (reference sequence). This CDR3 is CASSLRQGGSEKLFF. For the CDR3, the DNA is TGTGCCAGCAGCTTAAGGCAGGGGGGTAGTGAAAAACTGTTTTTT.

The CDR3 sequence is CASSPRMTSGRADEQYF. The CDR3 DNA sequence: TGTGCCAGCAGCCCCAGGATGACTAGCGGGAGGGCCGACGAGCAGTACTTC. The chain links TRBV28 to TRBJ2-7, with 14 nucleotides matching TRBD2. Losses at the gene ends were 6 bases for V and 5 bases for J; bases not matched to a gene: 12. The CDR3 totals 17 residues. Germline lookup yields CDR1 MDHEN and CDR2 SYDVKM.

The J gene is TRBJ2-7, the V gene TRBV7-2; TRBD2 aligns across 12 bases. CDR3 length: 17 residues. V gave up 5 bases and J gave up 2 bases; unmatched junction bases: 10. Germline values: CDR1 SGHTA, CDR2 FQGNSA. The CDR3 nucleotides are TGTGCCAGCAGCCTTGGACTAGCGGGGAGTACCCCCTACGAGCAGTACTTC. This codes for CASSLGLAGSTPYEQYF.

The chain employs TRBV29-1 and TRBJ1-1; TRBD1 agrees at 9 bases. The germline gives CDR1 SQVTM, CDR2 ANQGSEA. The CDR3 covers 13 residues. After removal of 8 bases from V and 3 bases from J, the junction contained 7 bases not matched to a gene. The CDR3 nucleotides are TGCAGCACGCACAGGGGGCTGGACACTGAAGCTTTCTTT. Amino acids: CSTHRGLDTEAFF.

J is TRBJ2-1 and V is TRBV4-3, with 12 bases lining up with TRBD2. This CDR3 has 15 residues. The J segment lost 5 bases and the V segment lost 4 bases, leaving 3 bases of the junction unmatched. CDR1 is LGHNA, CDR2 YSLEER, per germline. CDR3 bases: TGCGCCAGCAGCCCATGGACTAGCGGGGACAATGAGCAGTTCTTC. It is translated as CASSPWTSGDNEQFF.

The chain couples TRBV7-6 to TRBJ2-1, with 10 bases aligning to TRBD1. V lost 3 bases to trimming and J lost 4 bases; unmatched junction nucleotides: 6. CDR3 size: 16 residues. Germline values: CDR1 SGHVS, CDR2 FNYEAQ. The CDR3, as DNA: TGTGCCAGCAGCTTTGACAGGGGGCAAGGATACAATGAGCAGTTCTTC. Translated, it gives CASSFDRGQGYNEQFF.

This clone appeared a few times. This chain connects TRBV15 to TRBJ2-2; D possibly corresponds to TRBD2 (5 bases). Trimming removed 1 base at V and 5 bases at J, with 5 bases between. Germline values: CDR1 LNHNV, CDR2 YYDKDF (reference sequence). The CDR3 sequence is 13 residues long. For the CDR3, the DNA is TGTGCCACCAGCAGAGGGGAGACCGGGGAGCTGTTTTTT. It codes for CATSRGETGELFF.

This sequence joins TRBV4-1 and TRBJ2-5, with D unclear. The V and J ends lost 1 base and 5 bases respectively, with 8 bases between them. CDR3 length: 13 amino acids. Looked up from germline, CDR1 is MGHRA and CDR2 is YSYEKL. CDR3 in amino acids: CASSQGPFETQYF. CDR3 nucleotide sequence: TGCGCCAGCAGCCAAGGGCCGTTTGAGACCCAGTACTTC.

The chain carries TRBV5-4 and TRBJ2-3, with D tentatively TRBD1 (5 bases). This CDR3 spans 15 amino acids. The ends were cut back, 1 base at V and 5 bases at J, with 14 bases in the middle. CDR1 and CDR2 (germline): SGHNT, YYREEE (reference sequence). The CDR3, as DNA: TGTGCCAGCAGCTTGTGGGGCGAGATGGGAGATACGCAGTATTTT. It codes for CASSLWGEMGDTQYF.

V usage is TRBV15 and J usage is TRBJ1-1; tentative D call: TRBD1 (6 bases). Trimming removed 2 bases from V and 7 bases from J, with 14 bases in between. Germline CDR1 is LNHNV and CDR2 is YYDKDF (reference sequence). This CDR3 contains 14 residues. The CDR3 DNA reads as TGTGCCACCAGCAGACTGGACAGTAACGGTGAAGCTTTCTTT. It specifies CATSRLDSNGEAFF.

The chain couples TRBV30 to TRBJ1-4, with D possibly TRBD1 on 6 matching bases. The CDR3 covers 14 residues. V dropped 3 bases and J dropped 7 bases, with 15 bases sitting between them. Germline V CDR1 and CDR2: GTSNPN, SVGIG (reference sequence). The CDR3, as DNA: TGTGCCTGGAGCCAAACCAGGGGTTCTGAAAAACTGTTTTTT. As protein: CAWSQTRGSEKLFF.

The J gene is TRBJ1-3, the V gene TRBV6-5; D is perhaps TRBD1 (6 bases). Germline V gene sequence: CDR1 MNHEY, CDR2 SVGAGI. V was clipped by 7 bases and J by 3 bases, with 7 bases between them. CDR3 length: 12 amino acids. CDR3 region: CASTGDGNTIYF. The CDR3 bases are TGTGCCAGCACAGGGGATGGAAACACCATATATTTT.

In this sample, this clone turned up once. V and J are TRBV5-5 and TRBJ1-2; D is uncertain. Germline loops: CDR1 SGHKS, CDR2 YYEKEE (reference sequence). The CDR3 extends over 13 amino acids. V was clipped by 6 bases and J by 2 bases, with 11 bases between them. The CDR3 sequence: CASTVGVNYGYTF. CDR3 nucleotides: TGTGCCAGCACCGTCGGGGTGAACTATGGCTACACCTTC. Full variable domain (rest looked up from reference TRBV5-5 and TRBJ1-2): DAGVTQSPTHLIKTRGQQVTLRCSPISGHKSVSWYQQVLGQGPQFIFQYYEKEERGRGNFPDRFSARQFPNYSSELNVNALLLGDSALYLCASTVGVNYGYTFGSGTRLTVV.

V usage is TRBV27 and J usage is TRBJ2-5; no clear D gene. The V gene lost 2 bases and the J gene lost 5 bases, with 9 bases spanning the gap. This CDR3 is 13 amino acids long. CDR1 MNHEY and CDR2 SMNVEV come from the germline V gene (reference sequence). CDR3 protein: CASSLLSEETQYF. The CDR3 region has the DNA TGTGCCAGCAGTTTACTGTCGGAGGAGACCCAGTACTTC.

This rearrangement joins TRBV28 to TRBJ2-7, with a weak D call TRBD1 (7 bases). Germline V CDR1 and CDR2: MDHEN, SYDVKM. With 3 bases removed from V and 6 bases from J, the gap between germline ends came to 15 bases. The CDR3 extends over 14 amino acids. The CDR3 region is CASSFFRGAGEQYF. The CDR3 bases are TGTGCCAGCAGTTTCTTCAGGGGGGCAGGCGAGCAGTACTTC.

The genes are TRBV4-3 and TRBJ2-7, with 9 bases lining up with TRBD1. Trimming removed 0 bases from V and 3 bases from J; junction bases left unmatched: 3. The CDR3 length is 15 residues. Germline V gives CDR1 LGHNA, CDR2 YSLEER. CDR3 loop: CASSQEWGQGYEQYF. The CDR3 region has the DNA TGCGCCAGCAGCCAAGAATGGGGACAGGGCTACGAGCAGTACTTC.

The chain uses TRBV5-1 and TRBJ1-2, with TRBD1 matching over 11 bases. With V trimmed by 4 bases and J by 7 bases, 12 bases remained unmatched. This CDR3 region has 16 residues. Germline CDR1 and CDR2: SGHRS and YFSETQ. The CDR3 reads CASSPWGGQGASGYTF. CDR3 coding DNA: TGCGCCAGCAGCCCCTGGGGAGGACAGGGGGCCAGTGGCTACACCTTC.

The V and J genes are TRBV7-2 and TRBJ1-1, with D possibly matching TRBD1 (5 bases). The V end lost 1 base, the J end lost 10 bases, and 13 bases lay between the germline ends. The CDR3 has 13 amino acids. Germline V gene sequence: CDR1 SGHTA, CDR2 FQGNSA. CDR3 in amino acids: CASSLGGGVGAFF. CDR3 sequence (DNA): TGTGCCAGCAGCTTAGGGGGGGGTGTTGGAGCTTTCTTT.